A selection of T cell receptor beta chains follows, all from one sample in a study of control samples from healthy donors and cancer patients. Profiling relied on immunoSEQ multiplex PCR, and the TCRdb table lists in-frame clones only, not all of them. The data contain 100,000 to 150,000 clones, over 75% of them seen just once; the ten biggest clones take up around 9%. Sequencing was done on a sample of blood. The receptors were sampled from a middle-aged man in good health. CDR3s include the opening cysteine and the closing phenylalanine or tryptophan. Fields, in order: V gene, CDR3 length, D gene, J gene, clone size, CDR3 DNA, CDR3 protein. The D gene is left open where the match is weak. Clone size is given for some rows only: seen once, a few or many times, or a class if the clone is expanded.

v_gene: TRBV19; len: 15; d_gene: NA; j_gene: TRBJ1-5; abundance: NA; CDR3nt: TGTGCCAGTAGTATGACAACGGGGTACAATCAGCCCCAGCATTTT; CDR3aa: CASSMTTGYNQPQHF
v_gene: TRBV4-1; len: 16; d_gene: NA; j_gene: TRBJ1-1; abundance: NA; CDR3nt: TGCGCCAGCAGCCAAGGATTAGACAATGGGTACACTGAAGCTTTCTTT; CDR3aa: CASSQGLDNGYTEAFF
v_gene: TRBV7-6; len: 17; d_gene: TRBD2; j_gene: TRBJ2-3; abundance: NA; CDR3nt: TGTGCCAGCAGCTTAGCAGCGGGGGGGTTTTCCACAGATACGCAGTATTTT; CDR3aa: CASSLAAGGFSTDTQYF
v_gene: TRBV6-1; len: 15; d_gene: NA; j_gene: TRBJ2-1; abundance: NA; CDR3nt: TGTGCCAGCACCCCAACGGGACTCTCCTACAATGAGCAGTTCTTC; CDR3aa: CASTPTGLSYNEQFF
v_gene: TRBV6-5; len: 13; d_gene: TRBD1; j_gene: TRBJ1-2; abundance: NA; CDR3nt: TGTGCCAGCAGTCTAACAGGGGTACAGGGCTACACCTTC; CDR3aa: CASSLTGVQGYTF
v_gene: TRBV6-4; len: 16; d_gene: NA; j_gene: TRBJ1-5; abundance: NA; CDR3nt: TGTGCCAGCAGTGAGGGGCCGGCGGGGGTAGGTCAGCCCCAGCATTTT; CDR3aa: CASSEGPAGVGQPQHF
v_gene: TRBV12-5; len: 13; d_gene: NA; j_gene: TRBJ1-2; abundance: few; CDR3nt: TGTGCTAGTGGTTTGTGGGGGGCCTATGGCTACACCTTC; CDR3aa: CASGLWGAYGYTF
v_gene: TRBV14; len: 13; d_gene: NA; j_gene: TRBJ1-2; abundance: NA; CDR3nt: TGTGCCAGCAGCCATAGCCCTAACTATGGCTACACCTTC; CDR3aa: CASSHSPNYGYTF
v_gene: TRBV12-3/TRBV12-4; len: 13; d_gene: NA; j_gene: TRBJ1-2; abundance: few; CDR3nt: TGTGCCAGCAGTTTCCCCGGCAGCTATGGCTACACCTTC; CDR3aa: CASSFPGSYGYTF
v_gene: TRBV3-1/TRBV3-2; len: 16; d_gene: NA; j_gene: TRBJ2-7; abundance: NA; CDR3nt: TGTGCCAGCAGCCAATCTCCGGGACTTTCATCCTACGAGCAGTACTTC; CDR3aa: CASSQSPGLSSYEQYF
v_gene: TRBV6-2/TRBV6-3; len: 16; d_gene: TRBD1; j_gene: TRBJ2-5; abundance: NA; CDR3nt: TGTGCCAGCAGTACATTTGGGACAGGGAATTTGGAGACCCAGTACTTC; CDR3aa: CASSTFGTGNLETQYF
v_gene: TRBV3-1/TRBV3-2; len: 14; d_gene: NA; j_gene: TRBJ1-1; abundance: NA; CDR3nt: TGTGCCAGCAGCCAAGAAGGGGTTGGCACTGAAGCTTTCTTT; CDR3aa: CASSQEGVGTEAFF
v_gene: TRBV5-6; len: 15; d_gene: NA; j_gene: TRBJ1-2; abundance: once; CDR3nt: TGTGCCAGCAGCTTAATGGGCGGGCCCGTCTATGGCTACACCTTC; CDR3aa: CASSLMGGPVYGYTF
v_gene: TRBV19; len: 11; d_gene: NA; j_gene: TRBJ1-4; abundance: NA; CDR3nt: TGTGCCAGTAGTGGGACTTACCAACTGTTTTTT; CDR3aa: CASSGTYQLFF
v_gene: TRBV3-1/TRBV3-2; len: 12; d_gene: NA; j_gene: TRBJ1-1; abundance: NA; CDR3nt: TGTGCCAGCAGCCAAGGGCGAGGGTTCCCTTTCTTT; CDR3aa: CASSQGRGFPFF
v_gene: TRBV7-2; len: 16; d_gene: NA; j_gene: TRBJ2-7; abundance: NA; CDR3nt: TGTGCCAGCAGCCTCACGTCGGGGACAAGCCCCTACGAGCAGTACTTC; CDR3aa: CASSLTSGTSPYEQYF
v_gene: TRBV20-1; len: 10; d_gene: NA; j_gene: TRBJ1-1; abundance: once; CDR3nt: TGCAGTGCCAGGAGCGCTGAAGCTTTCTTT; CDR3aa: CSARSAEAFF
v_gene: TRBV20-1; len: 11; d_gene: NA; j_gene: TRBJ1-2; abundance: NA; CDR3nt: TGCAGTGCATCCGCTAACTATGGCTACACCTTC; CDR3aa: CSASANYGYTF
v_gene: TRBV12-3/TRBV12-4; len: 11; d_gene: NA; j_gene: TRBJ2-1; abundance: NA; CDR3nt: TGTGCCAGCAGCTCCTGGGATGAGCAGTTCTTC; CDR3aa: CASSSWDEQFF
v_gene: TRBV5-6; len: 13; d_gene: NA; j_gene: TRBJ2-3; abundance: once; CDR3nt: TGTGCCAGCAGCTTGCTGCGGACAGATACGCAGTATTTT; CDR3aa: CASSLLRTDTQYF
v_gene: TRBV24-1; len: 13; d_gene: TRBD1; j_gene: TRBJ1-1; abundance: NA; CDR3nt: TGTGCCACCAGAGGACAGGCACAGGGTGAAGCTTTCTTT; CDR3aa: CATRGQAQGEAFF
v_gene: TRBV15; len: 17; d_gene: TRBD1; j_gene: TRBJ1-5; abundance: NA; CDR3nt: TGTGCCACCAGCAGTGTTGGACAGGGGAGGAGCAATCAGCCCCAGCATTTT; CDR3aa: CATSSVGQGRSNQPQHF
v_gene: TRBV21-1; len: 14; d_gene: NA; j_gene: TRBJ1-2; abundance: few; CDR3nt: TGTGCCAGCAGCAAAGGGACAGCTAACTATGGCTACACCTTC; CDR3aa: CASSKGTANYGYTF
v_gene: TRBV5-6; len: 12; d_gene: NA; j_gene: TRBJ2-2; abundance: NA; CDR3nt: TGTGCCAGCAGCTGGAGAACCGGGGAGCTGTTTTTT; CDR3aa: CASSWRTGELFF
v_gene: TRBV19; len: 16; d_gene: TRBD2; j_gene: TRBJ2-5; abundance: NA; CDR3nt: TGTGCCAGTGGGCTGAACTCAGCGGGGGATCCAAGGGGCCAGTACTTC; CDR3aa: CASGLNSAGDPRGQYF
v_gene: TRBV11-3; len: 14; d_gene: NA; j_gene: TRBJ2-2; abundance: NA; CDR3nt: TGTGCCAGCAGCCCAAGACAGAACACCGGGGAGCTGTTTTTT; CDR3aa: CASSPRQNTGELFF
v_gene: TRBV7-9; len: 13; d_gene: NA; j_gene: TRBJ1-4; abundance: NA; CDR3nt: TGTGCCAGCAGCTCCCTAGGGGTTCGGTTGCTGTTTTTT; CDR3aa: CASSSLGVRLLFF
v_gene: TRBV24-1; len: 15; d_gene: NA; j_gene: TRBJ1-2; abundance: NA; CDR3nt: TGTGCCACCAGTGATTCCAAGGGACGGTTATATGGCTACACCTTC; CDR3aa: CATSDSKGRLYGYTF
v_gene: TRBV3-1/TRBV3-2; len: 13; d_gene: NA; j_gene: TRBJ1-2; abundance: NA; CDR3nt: TGTGCCAGCAGCCCACCGGGAGCAGGCGGCTACACCTTC; CDR3aa: CASSPPGAGGYTF
v_gene: TRBV5-1; len: 15; d_gene: TRBD2; j_gene: TRBJ2-3; abundance: few; CDR3nt: TGCGCCAGCAGCCTTGGACTAGCGGGGATAGATACGCAGTATTTT; CDR3aa: CASSLGLAGIDTQYF
v_gene: TRBV9; len: 18; d_gene: NA; j_gene: TRBJ2-6; abundance: NA; CDR3nt: TGTGCCAGCAGCTCCTCTTTCCCGTCTAGCTCTGGGGCCAACGTCCTGACTTTC; CDR3aa: CASSSSFPSSSGANVLTF
v_gene: TRBV6-6; len: 15; d_gene: NA; j_gene: TRBJ2-4; abundance: NA; CDR3nt: TGTGCCAGCAGCCCATGGGACAAAGCCAAAAACATTCAGTACTTC; CDR3aa: CASSPWDKAKNIQYF
v_gene: TRBV11-2; len: 13; d_gene: NA; j_gene: TRBJ2-3; abundance: NA; CDR3nt: TGTGCCAGCAGCTTAGATGAGACAGATACGCAGTATTTT; CDR3aa: CASSLDETDTQYF
v_gene: TRBV6-5; len: 11; d_gene: NA; j_gene: TRBJ1-1; abundance: NA; CDR3nt: TGTGCCACCAGGAGGGTTACTGAAGCTTTCTTT; CDR3aa: CATRRVTEAFF
v_gene: TRBV3-1/TRBV3-2; len: 17; d_gene: TRBD2; j_gene: TRBJ2-3; abundance: once; CDR3nt: TGTGCCAGCAGCCAAGGAGCGCTAGCGGGGAAAACAGATACGCAGTATTTT; CDR3aa: CASSQGALAGKTDTQYF
v_gene: TRBV4-1; len: 15; d_gene: TRBD1; j_gene: TRBJ2-1; abundance: NA; CDR3nt: TGCGCCAGCAGCCCACCGGACAGGTCCCACAATGAGCAGTTCTTC; CDR3aa: CASSPPDRSHNEQFF
v_gene: TRBV12-3/TRBV12-4; len: 13; d_gene: NA; j_gene: TRBJ1-2; abundance: NA; CDR3nt: TGTGCCAGCAGCCTAGGTAGGGGTCTCGGCTACACCTTC; CDR3aa: CASSLGRGLGYTF
v_gene: TRBV2; len: 12; d_gene: NA; j_gene: TRBJ1-2; abundance: many; CDR3nt: TGTGCCAGCAGGGACGGGACGGGGGGCTACACCTTC; CDR3aa: CASRDGTGGYTF
v_gene: TRBV6-6; len: 15; d_gene: NA; j_gene: TRBJ2-3; abundance: NA; CDR3nt: TGTGCCAGCAGCCTAGACAGCCCTAGCACAGATACGCAGTATTTT; CDR3aa: CASSLDSPSTDTQYF
v_gene: TRBV30; len: 12; d_gene: NA; j_gene: TRBJ1-1; abundance: NA; CDR3nt: TGTGCCTCGGATCGACAGGCCAATGAAGCTTTCTTT; CDR3aa: CASDRQANEAFF
v_gene: TRBV11-2; len: 12; d_gene: NA; j_gene: TRBJ2-5; abundance: NA; CDR3nt: TGTGCCAGCAGCTTACAGCGGGAGACCCAGTACTTC; CDR3aa: CASSLQRETQYF
v_gene: TRBV7-3; len: 13; d_gene: NA; j_gene: TRBJ1-1; abundance: NA; CDR3nt: TGTGCCAGCAGCCGGACGGCTAACACTGAAGCTTTCTTT; CDR3aa: CASSRTANTEAFF
v_gene: TRBV7-8; len: 16; d_gene: TRBD1; j_gene: TRBJ2-7; abundance: few; CDR3nt: TGTGCCAGCAGCTTCCCCGGGACAGGGGGGTCCTACGAGCAGTACTTC; CDR3aa: CASSFPGTGGSYEQYF
v_gene: TRBV11-3; len: 18; d_gene: TRBD2; j_gene: TRBJ2-1; abundance: NA; CDR3nt: TGTGCCAGCAGCTTGACTACCGCCTTAGCGGGGGCTAACAATGAGCAGTTCTTC; CDR3aa: CASSLTTALAGANNEQFF
v_gene: TRBV7-2; len: 14; d_gene: TRBD1; j_gene: TRBJ1-2; abundance: once; CDR3nt: TGTGCCAGCAGCTTAGAGACAGGGAACTATGGCTACACCTTC; CDR3aa: CASSLETGNYGYTF
v_gene: TRBV5-5; len: 16; d_gene: TRBD2; j_gene: TRBJ2-7; abundance: NA; CDR3nt: TGTGCCAGCAGCTTGGTAGTCGGGACTACGGCCTACGAGCAGTACTTC; CDR3aa: CASSLVVGTTAYEQYF
v_gene: TRBV5-1; len: 14; d_gene: NA; j_gene: TRBJ1-6; abundance: NA; CDR3nt: TGCGCCAGCAGCTTGGGGCAGTCTGATTCACCCCTCCACTTT; CDR3aa: CASSLGQSDSPLHF
v_gene: TRBV6-5; len: 14; d_gene: NA; j_gene: TRBJ2-3; abundance: NA; CDR3nt: TGTGCCACCAACCGGGACGGGGACACAGATACGCAGTATTTT; CDR3aa: CATNRDGDTDTQYF
v_gene: TRBV12-3/TRBV12-4; len: 13; d_gene: NA; j_gene: TRBJ1-1; abundance: NA; CDR3nt: TGTGCCAGCAGTTTAATGGGGAACACTGAAGCTTTCTTT; CDR3aa: CASSLMGNTEAFF
v_gene: TRBV2; len: 18; d_gene: TRBD2; j_gene: TRBJ2-1; abundance: NA; CDR3nt: TGTGCCAGCAGTGAAGTAGCGGGCGCCCCCAGCTCCTACAATGAGCAGTTCTTC; CDR3aa: CASSEVAGAPSSYNEQFF
v_gene: TRBV11-3; len: 15; d_gene: NA; j_gene: TRBJ2-7; abundance: once; CDR3nt: TGTGCCAGCAGCTTAGTGGGGGCGCACTCCTACGAGCAGTACTTC; CDR3aa: CASSLVGAHSYEQYF
v_gene: TRBV18; len: 20; d_gene: TRBD2; j_gene: TRBJ2-7; abundance: NA; CDR3nt: TGTGCCAGCTCACCACTTGGGACACACGGCGCACACACGGGGGGGGGCGAGCAGTACTTC; CDR3aa: CASSPLGTHGAHTGGGEQYF
v_gene: TRBV2; len: 14; d_gene: NA; j_gene: TRBJ1-5; abundance: NA; CDR3nt: TGTGCCAGCAAACGGGGGGGGCGGGGTCAGCCCCAGCATTTT; CDR3aa: CASKRGGRGQPQHF
v_gene: TRBV7-9; len: 15; d_gene: TRBD1; j_gene: TRBJ1-3; abundance: NA; CDR3nt: TGTGCCAGCAGCTTAGGCGGAGGGGGCGCAGACACCATATATTTT; CDR3aa: CASSLGGGGADTIYF
v_gene: TRBV10-2; len: 14; d_gene: NA; j_gene: TRBJ1-2; abundance: NA; CDR3nt: TGCGCCAGCAGCGATTCGGGAGATATGTATGGCTACACCTTC; CDR3aa: CASSDSGDMYGYTF